One sample yielded the 26 T cell receptor beta chains listed below, sequenced in a study of CD8 T cells in ankylosing spondylitis. TCRdb re-called the 5' RACE reads with MiXCR, one entry per CDR3 protein. This sample carries about 130,000 distinct CDR3 sequences, roughly a tenth of them seen once, and the ten largest clones take 2.5% to 3.5%. Specimen: blood, either unsorted or a sorted T cell fraction (not recorded which). These receptor sequences come from a male donor with ankylosing spondylitis or in good health (not recorded which).

The CDR3, as DNA: TGCAGCGGCCGGGACATTTCCTACAATGAGCAGTTCTTC. It translates to CSGRDISYNEQFF. J is TRBJ2-1 and V is TRBV29-1; D possibly corresponds to TRBD1 (6 bases). The CDR3 is 13 amino acids. V lost 7 bases and J 1 base, leaving 11 bases between the germline ends. Germline values: CDR1 SQVTM, CDR2 ANQGSEA.

The chain joins TRBV5-1 to TRBJ1-5, with TRBD1 as a possible D gene (6 bases). V was cut by 4 bases and J by 0 bases, with 11 bases left in between. CDR1 is SGHRS, CDR2 YFSETQ, per germline. The CDR3 spans 15 residues. The CDR3 sequence is CASSLRGDSNQPQHF. The CDR3 nucleotides are TGCGCCAGCAGCCTGAGGGGGGATAGCAATCAGCCCCAGCATTTT.

There are many counts of this clonotype. The chain links TRBV27 to TRBJ2-7; D may match TRBD1 or TRBD2 (7 bases each). Trimming stripped 5 bases from V and 5 bases from J, with 25 bases between. Germline CDR1 MNHEY, CDR2 SMNVEV (reference sequence). The CDR3 has 17 residues. CDR3 loop: CASSPTGTTAFFDEQYF. The DNA of the CDR3 is TGTGCCAGCAGTCCGACAGGGACTACGGCCTTTTTTGACGAGCAGTACTTC.

This clonotype was recorded at least ten times. The chain uses TRBV15 and TRBJ2-3, with a tentative D call TRBD2 (6 bases). V gave up 0 bases and J gave up 0 bases, with 10 bases separating them. CDR1 and CDR2 from the germline V gene are LNHNV and YYDKDF (reference sequence). The CDR3 loop spans 16 amino acids. The CDR3 sequence: CATSRDPGTSTDTQYF. The DNA for the CDR3 is TGTGCCACCAGCAGAGATCCCGGGACTAGCACAGATACGCAGTATTTT.

The rearrangement uses TRBV12-3 or TRBV12-4 and TRBJ2-7, with D possibly TRBD2 on 5 matching bases. The CDR3 extends over 14 amino acids. V was clipped by 5 bases and J by 0 bases, with 11 bases between them. CDR3 in amino acids: CASSHLTNSYEQYF. Here the CDR3 DNA reads TGTGCCAGCAGTCATCTGACTAACTCCTACGAGCAGTACTTC.

The chain is built from TRBV5-1 and TRBJ2-7; D may match TRBD1 or TRBD2 (5 bases each). Germline loops: CDR1 SGHRS, CDR2 YFSETQ. The CDR3 sequence is 13 residues long. Trimming cost V 4 bases and J 3 bases, with 11 bases left between them. This CDR3 is CASSQGPVYEQYF. The CDR3 DNA is TGCGCCAGCAGCCAGGGACCCGTCTACGAGCAGTACTTC.

This clonotype was seen many times. The rearrangement uses TRBV6-1 and TRBJ1-1; 12 nucleotides align to TRBD1. V shed 3 bases and J 3 bases; nucleotides not matched to a gene: 2. Germline-derived CDR1 and CDR2 are MNHNS and SASEGT. The CDR3 is made up of 15 amino acids. As DNA, the CDR3 is TGTGCCAGCAGTGAGGGGGACAGGGGGCACACTGAAGCTTTCTTT. Translated: CASSEGDRGHTEAFF.

This clonotype was seen repeatedly, ten times or more. The genes are TRBV29-1 and TRBJ2-6; D is uncertain. Trimming removed 4 bases at V and 0 bases at J, with 7 bases between. From germline, CDR1 is SQVTM and CDR2 ANQGSEA. This CDR3 contains 14 residues. CDR3 amino acids: CSVGVSSGANVLTF. The CDR3 DNA reads TGCAGCGTTGGAGTGAGCTCTGGGGCCAACGTCCTGACTTTC.

The V gene is TRBV9, the J gene TRBJ2-2; 9 nucleotides line up with TRBD2. From germline, CDR1 is SGDLS and CDR2 YYNGEE. This CDR3 has 18 amino acids. The J segment lost 3 bases and the V segment lost 3 bases, leaving 12 bases of the junction unmatched. CDR3 in DNA: TGTGCCAGCAGCGAGGCACCCGGGACTAGCTCTCACACCGGGGAGCTGTTTTTT. Residues: CASSEAPGTSSHTGELFF.

This clonotype has a handful of counts. The chain is built from TRBV7-8 and TRBJ2-5; 10 bases align to TRBD2. CDR1 is SGHVS and CDR2 is FQNEAQ in the germline V gene. The length of the CDR3 is 15 residues. V was pared by 5 bases and J by 5 bases, with 8 bases of the junction left unmatched. CDR3 in amino acids: CASSDASGSGETQYF. Here the CDR3 DNA reads TGTGCCAGCAGCGACGCTAGCGGGAGTGGTGAGACCCAGTACTTC.

In its sample, this clonotype was seen once. The chain has TRBV2 and TRBJ1-5, with D perhaps TRBD1 (6 bases). Germline assignment: CDR1 SNHLY and CDR2 FYNNEI. The CDR3 consists of 16 residues. The V and J ends lost 5 bases and 4 bases respectively, with 18 bases between them. The DNA of the CDR3 is TGTGCCAGCAGTTTGGACAGCTCGCAGCCTAATCAGCCCCAGCATTTT. This codes for CASSLDSSQPNQPQHF.

There are many counts of this clonotype. The rearrangement links TRBV4-1 to TRBJ2-4, with TRBD2 as a possible D gene (6 bases). Germline V gene lookup returns CDR1 MGHRA and CDR2 YSYEKL. With 2 bases removed from V and 0 bases from J, the gap between germline ends came to 14 bases. This CDR3 has 17 amino acids. CDR3 protein: CASSQPSGTGAKNIQYF. CDR3 nucleotides: TGCGCCAGCAGCCAACCATCCGGGACTGGAGCCAAAAACATTCAGTACTTC.

This clonotype has at least ten counts. This chain connects TRBV7-9 to TRBJ2-7, with D perhaps assigned TRBD1 or TRBD2 (5 bases each). V gave up 5 bases and J gave up 11 bases, with 16 bases separating them. This CDR3 has 12 residues. Germline-derived CDR1 and CDR2 are SEHNR and FQNEAQ (reference sequence). CDR3 sequence reads: CASSLGPQGKYF. CDR3 coding DNA: TGTGCCAGCAGCCTGGGACCCCAAGGAAAGTACTTC.

This clonotype was seen a handful of times. The chain has TRBV20-1 and TRBJ1-5; no clear D gene. CDR3 size: 14 residues. Germline V gene sequence: CDR1 DFQATT, CDR2 SNEGSKA (reference sequence). V shed 3 bases and J shed 0 bases, with 9 bases lying between them. The CDR3, as DNA: TGCAGTGCTAGTGTAGGGAATAGCAATCAGCCCCAGCATTTT. Protein sequence: CSASVGNSNQPQHF.

This clonotype was detected ten times or more. The gene calls are TRBV12-3 or TRBV12-4 and TRBJ2-5; 7 positions agree with TRBD2. Losses at the gene ends were 5 bases for V and 3 bases for J; bases not matched to a gene: 12. The CDR3 sequence is 16 residues long. As DNA, the CDR3 is TGTGCCAGCAGTGAACCCTGGGGAGGGCGAAAAGAGACCCAGTACTTC. Its translation is CASSEPWGGRKETQYF.

Many counts were recorded for this clonotype. The rearrangement links TRBV12-3 or TRBV12-4 to TRBJ2-2, with 9 bases aligning to TRBD1. Unmatched junction bases numbered 8, after V lost 6 bases and J lost 6 bases. The CDR3 spans 15 residues. The CDR3 spells CASRFPGQGPGELFF. The DNA for the CDR3 is TGTGCCAGCAGATTCCCGGGACAGGGACCCGGGGAGCTGTTTTTT.

This clonotype was detected many times. This sequence joins TRBV9 and TRBJ2-7; perhaps TRBD1 as D (6 bases). CDR1 is SGDLS and CDR2 is YYNGEE in the germline V gene. The CDR3 is 15 residues long. The germline V and J ends were trimmed by 2 bases and 4 bases, with 16 bases remaining between them. The CDR3 here is CASSVGATLGYEQYF. CDR3 nucleotide sequence: TGTGCCAGCAGCGTGGGGGCTACCCTCGGATACGAGCAGTACTTC.

In its sample, this clonotype was seen many times. V gene TRBV20-1 combines with J gene TRBJ2-7; D unresolved. Germline V gene lookup returns CDR1 DFQATT and CDR2 SNEGSKA (reference sequence). Trimming pared 5 bases from V and 0 bases from J, leaving 14 bases between. The CDR3 sequence is 14 residues long. CDR3 DNA sequence: TGCAGTGCTTACTTGGGCGGCAGCTCCTACGAGCAGTACTTC. It encodes CSAYLGGSSYEQYF.

This clonotype occurred a few times. V and J are TRBV6-5 and TRBJ2-5; D is possibly TRBD1 or TRBD2 (5 bases each). This CDR3 region has 13 residues. The V and J ends lost 2 bases and 8 bases respectively, with 12 bases between them. Germline CDR1 is MNHEY and CDR2 is SVGAGI. Here the CDR3 DNA reads TGTGCCAGCAGTTACGTCCAGGGAGATACCCAGTACTTC. Protein product: CASSYVQGDTQYF.

This clonotype occurred many times. For the CDR3, the DNA is TGTGCCAGCAAGGGGACAGGGTCCTACGAGCAGTACTTC. It codes for CASKGTGSYEQYF. V and J are TRBV6-6 and TRBJ2-7; the match to TRBD1 covers 9 bases. The CDR3 contains 13 residues. Germline V gene data show CDR1 as MNHNY and CDR2 as SVGAGI (reference sequence). V lost 7 bases to trimming and J lost 1 base; unmatched junction nucleotides: 2.

This clonotype was picked up many times. V and J are TRBV7-6 and TRBJ2-5, with TRBD1 identical over 10 bases. Germline CDR1 reads SGHVS; CDR2 reads FNYEAQ. This CDR3 spans 14 amino acids. V shed 5 bases, J shed 4 bases, and the junction held 4 bases outside the gene matches. The CDR3 reads CASSRDRGGETQYF. CDR3 sequence (DNA): TGTGCCAGCAGCCGGGACAGGGGCGGAGAGACCCAGTACTTC.

This clonotype has a count of ten or more. The rearrangement links TRBV7-2 to TRBJ2-7; D may correspond to TRBD1 or TRBD2 (5 bases each). Germline CDR1 SGHTA, CDR2 FQGNSA. Trimming took off 1 base at V and 5 bases at J, with 18 bases between the two ends. The length of the CDR3 is 16 residues. The CDR3 reads CASSLDPGDVRNEQYF. CDR3 sequence (DNA): TGTGCCAGCAGCTTAGATCCCGGGGACGTTCGAAACGAGCAGTACTTC.

The CDR3, as DNA: TGTGCCAGCAGTTACTTTGGCGGGATGAGCTCCTACAATGAGCAGTTCTTC. Translating gives CASSYFGGMSSYNEQFF. The gene calls are TRBV6-5 and TRBJ2-1; maybe TRBD2 (6 bases). Deletions cut 1 base from V and 0 bases from J, with 13 bases between. CDR1 is MNHEY and CDR2 is SVGAGI in the germline V gene. The CDR3 runs to 17 residues.

The rearrangement links TRBV28 to TRBJ2-7; tentative D call: TRBD2 (6 bases). The CDR3 has 14 residues. Looked up from germline, CDR1 is MDHEN and CDR2 is SYDVKM. Deletions cut 6 bases from V and 5 bases from J, with 17 bases between. The CDR3 DNA is TGTGCCAGCAGAAATAGCGGCCCACAGGACGAGCAGTACTTC. Translation gives CASRNSGPQDEQYF.

This clonotype came up many times. The chain has TRBV12-3 or TRBV12-4 and TRBJ1-6, with TRBD1 as a possible D gene (6 bases). The length of the CDR3 is 14 residues. V was clipped by 6 bases and J by 7 bases, with 13 bases between them. CDR3 loop: CASSPGQRNSPLHF. CDR3 nucleotides: TGTGCCAGCAGCCCCGGACAGAGAAATTCACCCCTCCACTTT.

This clonotype appeared many times. The V call is TRBV12-3 or TRBV12-4, the J call TRBJ1-1, with D perhaps matching TRBD1 (5 bases). V dropped 7 bases and J dropped 6 bases, with 15 bases sitting between them. CDR3 length: 13 residues. CDR3 sequence (DNA): TGTGCCAGCACCCTGGGGCCCTCAGCTGAAGCTTTCTTT. Its protein is CASTLGPSAEAFF.